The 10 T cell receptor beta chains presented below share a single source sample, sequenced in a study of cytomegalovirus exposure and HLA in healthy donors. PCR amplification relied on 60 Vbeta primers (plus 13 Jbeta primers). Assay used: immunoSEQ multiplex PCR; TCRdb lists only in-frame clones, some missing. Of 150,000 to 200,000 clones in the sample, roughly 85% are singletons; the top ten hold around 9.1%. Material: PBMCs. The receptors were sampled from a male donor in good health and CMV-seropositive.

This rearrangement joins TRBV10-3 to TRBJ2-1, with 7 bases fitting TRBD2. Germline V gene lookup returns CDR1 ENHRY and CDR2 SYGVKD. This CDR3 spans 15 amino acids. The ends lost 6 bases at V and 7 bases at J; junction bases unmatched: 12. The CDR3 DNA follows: TGTGCCATCAGAGAAACCGGGGGAGGGATGAATGAGCAGTTCTTC. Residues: CAIRETGGGMNEQFF.

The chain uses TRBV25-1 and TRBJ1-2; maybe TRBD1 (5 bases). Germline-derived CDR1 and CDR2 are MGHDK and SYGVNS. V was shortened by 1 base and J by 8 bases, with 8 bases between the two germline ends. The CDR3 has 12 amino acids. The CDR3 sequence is CASSEFRVGYTF. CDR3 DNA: TGTGCCAGCAGTGAATTCAGGGTCGGCTACACCTTC.

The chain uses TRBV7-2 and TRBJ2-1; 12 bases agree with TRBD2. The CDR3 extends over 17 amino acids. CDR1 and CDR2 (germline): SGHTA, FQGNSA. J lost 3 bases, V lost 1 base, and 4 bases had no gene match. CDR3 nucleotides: TGTGCCAGCAGCTTAGGGACTAGCGGGAATGTCTACAATGAGCAGTTCTTC. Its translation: CASSLGTSGNVYNEQFF.

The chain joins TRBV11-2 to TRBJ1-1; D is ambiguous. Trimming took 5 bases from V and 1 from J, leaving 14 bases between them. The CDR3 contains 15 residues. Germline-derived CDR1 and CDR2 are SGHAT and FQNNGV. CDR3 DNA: TGTGCCAGCAGCCCGAGACTGTCACGGAACACTGAAGCTTTCTTT. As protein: CASSPRLSRNTEAFF.

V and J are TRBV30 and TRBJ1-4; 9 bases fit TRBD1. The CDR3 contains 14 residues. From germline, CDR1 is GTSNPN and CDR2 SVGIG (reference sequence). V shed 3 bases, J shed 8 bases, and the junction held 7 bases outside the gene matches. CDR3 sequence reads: CAWRSRDRVEKLFF. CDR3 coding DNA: TGTGCCTGGAGGAGCCGGGACAGGGTGGAAAAACTGTTTTTT. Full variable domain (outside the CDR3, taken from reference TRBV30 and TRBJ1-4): SQTIHQWPATLVQPVGSPLSLECTVEGTSNPNLYWYRQAAGRGLQLLFYSVGIGQISSEVPQNLSASRPQDRQFILSSKKLLLSDSGFYLCAWRSRDRVEKLFFGSGTQLSVL.

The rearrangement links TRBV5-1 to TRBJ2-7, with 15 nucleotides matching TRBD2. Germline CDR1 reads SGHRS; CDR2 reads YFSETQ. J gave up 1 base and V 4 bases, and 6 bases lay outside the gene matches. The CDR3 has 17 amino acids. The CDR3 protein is CASSRGTSGGLSYEQYF. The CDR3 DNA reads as TGCGCCAGCAGCCGAGGGACTAGCGGGGGGTTGTCCTACGAGCAGTACTTC.

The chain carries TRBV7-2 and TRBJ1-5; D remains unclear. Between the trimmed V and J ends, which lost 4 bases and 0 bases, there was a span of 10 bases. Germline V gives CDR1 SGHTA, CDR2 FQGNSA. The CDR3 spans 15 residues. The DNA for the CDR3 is TGTGCCAGCAGCTCCGACAAGAATAGCAATCAGCCCCAGCATTTT. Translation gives CASSSDKNSNQPQHF.

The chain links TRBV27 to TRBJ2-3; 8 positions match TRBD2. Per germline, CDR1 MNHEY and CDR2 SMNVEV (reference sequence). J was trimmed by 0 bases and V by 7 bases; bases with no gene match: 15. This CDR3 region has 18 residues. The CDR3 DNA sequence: TGTGCCAGCACCTCACTCCGGGCACTAGCGGCTAGCACAGATACGCAGTATTTT. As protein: CASTSLRALAASTDTQYF.

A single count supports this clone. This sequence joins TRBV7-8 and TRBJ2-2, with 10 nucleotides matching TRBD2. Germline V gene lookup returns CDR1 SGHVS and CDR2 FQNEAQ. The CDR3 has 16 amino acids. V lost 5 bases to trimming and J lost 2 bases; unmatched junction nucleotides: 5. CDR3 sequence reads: CASSPLAGVNTGELFF. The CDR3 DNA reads TGTGCCAGCAGCCCTCTAGCGGGGGTCAACACCGGGGAGCTGTTTTTT.

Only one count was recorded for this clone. CDR3 protein: CASSLALAGGYNEQFF. The CDR3 nucleotides read TGTGCCAGCAGCTTGGCCTTAGCGGGGGGATACAATGAGCAGTTCTTC. The rearrangement links TRBV5-5 to TRBJ2-1, with TRBD2 matching 10 bases. The germline V gene has CDR1 SGHKS and CDR2 YYEKEE (reference sequence). CDR3 length equals 16 residues. J lost 4 bases, V lost 0 bases, and 4 bases had no gene match.